Listed below are T cell receptor beta chains from one sample, sequenced in a study of OX40 agonist ivuxolimab in advanced cancers. TCRdb's copy holds only in-frame clones and misses some; the assay was immunoSEQ multiplex PCR. Among about 60,000 clones, around 84% were seen once, and the ten largest hold roughly 0.99%. The sample here was CD4+ or CD8+ T cells sorted from blood, taken in a trial of the OX40 agonist ivuxolimab. The origin of the receptors is an adult with an advanced solid tumor such as melanoma, head and neck, liver or kidney cancer. The CDR3 runs from the conserved cysteine through the conserved F or W. Fields, in order: CDR3 protein, CDR3 DNA, V gene, clone size, D gene, J gene. D genes are given only for firm matches. Clone size is not always given. Where it is, it says once, few, many or a class for expanded clones.

CDR3 protein: CASGPGQLDEKLFF
CDR3 DNA: TGTGCTAGTGGGCCAGGACAGTTGGACGAAAAACTGTTTTTT
V gene: TRBV12-5
clone size: NA
D gene: NA
J gene: TRBJ1-4

CDR3 protein: CASSLEGGRVVGTEAFF
CDR3 DNA: TGTGCCAGCAGCTTAGAAGGGGGCAGGGTTGTAGGAACTGAAGCTTTCTTT
V gene: TRBV11-2
clone size: NA
D gene: TRBD1
J gene: TRBJ1-1

CDR3 protein: CASSDGRGPYYEQYF
CDR3 DNA: TGTGCCAGCAGCGATGGCAGGGGACCTTACTACGAGCAGTACTTC
V gene: TRBV7-2
clone size: NA
D gene: NA
J gene: TRBJ2-7

CDR3 protein: CASSYSGPGRGQPQHF
CDR3 DNA: TGTGCCAGCAGTTACTCGGGCCCTGGACGGGGACAGCCCCAGCATTTT
V gene: TRBV6-5
clone size: NA
D gene: NA
J gene: TRBJ1-5

CDR3 protein: CASSGLDRALGYTF
CDR3 DNA: TGTGCCAGCAGTGGACTAGACAGGGCACTTGGCTACACCTTC
V gene: TRBV27
clone size: NA
D gene: TRBD1
J gene: TRBJ1-2

CDR3 protein: CRGGAGSEAFF
CDR3 DNA: TGCAGGGGGGGAGCGGGTTCTGAAGCTTTCTTT
V gene: TRBV20-1
clone size: NA
D gene: NA
J gene: TRBJ1-1

CDR3 protein: CASSRGGSSNQPQHF
CDR3 DNA: TGTGCCAGCAGCCGCGGAGGCAGTAGCAATCAGCCCCAGCATTTT
V gene: TRBV7-8
clone size: NA
D gene: NA
J gene: TRBJ1-5

CDR3 protein: CASSLGQASNQPQHF
CDR3 DNA: TGTGCCAGCAGCTTGGGACAGGCTAGCAATCAGCCCCAGCATTTT
V gene: TRBV5-5
clone size: NA
D gene: NA
J gene: TRBJ1-5

CDR3 protein: CASSALAGGRETQYF
CDR3 DNA: TGTGCCAGTAGTGCTCTAGCGGGGGGGCGCGAGACCCAGTACTTC
V gene: TRBV19
clone size: once
D gene: TRBD2
J gene: TRBJ2-5

CDR3 protein: CASSIWGPNTEAFF
CDR3 DNA: TGTGCCAGTAGTATATGGGGACCGAACACTGAAGCTTTCTTT
V gene: TRBV19
clone size: NA
D gene: NA
J gene: TRBJ1-1

CDR3 protein: CATSTGLTYAQYF
CDR3 DNA: TGTGCCACCTCGACAGGGTTGACCTATGCCCAGTACTTC
V gene: TRBV6-1
clone size: once
D gene: TRBD1
J gene: TRBJ2-5

CDR3 protein: CASSRGDTLNTEAFF
CDR3 DNA: TGTGCCAGTAGCCGGGGGGACACCTTGAACACTGAAGCTTTCTTT
V gene: TRBV19
clone size: once
D gene: NA
J gene: TRBJ1-1

CDR3 protein: CASSGGYAETQYF
CDR3 DNA: TGTGCCAGTAGTGGGGGTTATGCAGAGACCCAGTACTTC
V gene: TRBV19
clone size: NA
D gene: NA
J gene: TRBJ2-5

CDR3 protein: CASSLSGGTNEKLFF
CDR3 DNA: TGTGCCAGCAGCTTGTCCGGTGGAACTAATGAAAAACTGTTTTTT
V gene: TRBV7-9
clone size: NA
D gene: NA
J gene: TRBJ1-4

CDR3 protein: CASSRDINQPQHF
CDR3 DNA: TGTGCCAGCAGCCGGGACATTAATCAGCCCCAGCATTTT
V gene: TRBV5-5
clone size: NA
D gene: NA
J gene: TRBJ1-5

CDR3 protein: CASSSDRGFEKLFF
CDR3 DNA: TGTGCCAGCAGTTCGGACAGGGGGTTCGAAAAACTGTTTTTT
V gene: TRBV27
clone size: NA
D gene: TRBD1
J gene: TRBJ1-4